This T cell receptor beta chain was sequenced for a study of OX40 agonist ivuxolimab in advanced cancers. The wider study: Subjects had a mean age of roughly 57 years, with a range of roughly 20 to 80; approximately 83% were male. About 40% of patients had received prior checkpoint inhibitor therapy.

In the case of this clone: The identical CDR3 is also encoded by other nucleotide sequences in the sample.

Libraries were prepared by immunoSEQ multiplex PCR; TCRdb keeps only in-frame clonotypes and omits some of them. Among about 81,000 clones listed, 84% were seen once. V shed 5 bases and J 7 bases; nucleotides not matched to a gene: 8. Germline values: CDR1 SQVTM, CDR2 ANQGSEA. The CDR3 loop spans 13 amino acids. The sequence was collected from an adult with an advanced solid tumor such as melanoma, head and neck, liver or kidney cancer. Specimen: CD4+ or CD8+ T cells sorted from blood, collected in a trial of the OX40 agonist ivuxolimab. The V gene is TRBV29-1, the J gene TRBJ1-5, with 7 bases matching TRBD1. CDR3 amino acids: CSVLGQGDQPQHF. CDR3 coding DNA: TGCAGCGTTTTGGGGCAGGGGGACCAGCCCCAGCATTTT.